Sequencing of this TCR beta chain was carried out in a study of blood T cells in healthy people across ages. Findings and caveats of the study: Long-lived donors carried more naive CD4+ cells and greater diversity than aged donors. The study lacked donor CMV status, which possibly confounded expanded clonotype changes.

CDR1 and CDR2 from the germline V gene are SGHTA and FQGNSA. The CDR3 spans 17 residues. With 4 bases clipped from V and 1 base from J, the junction kept 6 bases outside the gene matches. Donors gave ten milliliters of peripheral blood apiece. Note on this clonotype: Its antigen remains unknown.

A second PCR, run for roughly 7 to 12 cycles, used a sample-barcoded 5' primer plus a J-beta primer mix. The template-switch adaptor was a 5' adaptor with 12 random nucleotides. It tagged each cDNA molecule. TCRdb ran MiXCR on the 5' RACE reads and lists one entry per CDR3 protein. The repertoire holds 1.5 million to 2 million distinct CDR3 sequences, with roughly 30% as singletons. The receptor comes from a woman aged 25 to 39 in good health. The V call is TRBV7-2, the J call TRBJ2-3, with 12 nucleotides matching TRBD2. Sequencing was carried out using blood. The CDR3 DNA sequence: TGTGCCAGCAGCTCGCCTTCTAGCGGGAGGGGCACAGATACGCAGTATTTT. It specifies CASSSPSSGRGTDTQYF.